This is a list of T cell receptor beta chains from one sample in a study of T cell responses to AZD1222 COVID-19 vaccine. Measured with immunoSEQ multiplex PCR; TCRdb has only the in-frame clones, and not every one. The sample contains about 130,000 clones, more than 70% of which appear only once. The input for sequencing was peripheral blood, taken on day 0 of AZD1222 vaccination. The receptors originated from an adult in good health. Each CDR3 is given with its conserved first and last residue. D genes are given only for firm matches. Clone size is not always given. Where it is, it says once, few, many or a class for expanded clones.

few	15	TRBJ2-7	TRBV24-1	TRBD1	TGTGCCACCAGTGCCCAGACAGGGGGGTTCAACGAGCAGTACTTC	CATSAQTGGFNEQYF
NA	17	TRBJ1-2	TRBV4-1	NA	TGCGCCAGCAGCCGAACCATTTTAGACAGGCCAAACTATGGCTACACCTTC	CASSRTILDRPNYGYTF
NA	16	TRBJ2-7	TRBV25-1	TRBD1	TGTGCCAGCAGTGCCTCACCGGGACAGGGCTTCTACGAGCAGTACTTC	CASSASPGQGFYEQYF
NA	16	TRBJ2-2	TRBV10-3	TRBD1	TGTGCCATCGGGACACAGGGGGCTGGTAGCACCGGGGAGCTGTTTTTT	CAIGTQGAGSTGELFF
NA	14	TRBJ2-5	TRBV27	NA	TGTGCCAGCAGTGCCCGGGACATACAAGAGACCCAGTACTTC	CASSARDIQETQYF
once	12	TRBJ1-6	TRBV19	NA	TGTGCCAGCGGGATCGGGGTTTCACCCCTCCACTTT	CASGIGVSPLHF
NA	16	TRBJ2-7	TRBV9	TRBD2	TGTGCCAGCAGCGTGGGAGGCGTAGCGGGACATTACGAGCAGTACTTC	CASSVGGVAGHYEQYF
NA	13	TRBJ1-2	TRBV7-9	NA	TGTGCCAGCACCCTAACCAGAGGGCGCGACTACACCTTC	CASTLTRGRDYTF
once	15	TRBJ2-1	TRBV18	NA	TGTGCCAGCTCTCAAGGACAGAACGACTACAATGAGCAGTTCTTC	CASSQGQNDYNEQFF
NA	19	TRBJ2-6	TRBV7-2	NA	TGTGCCAGCAGCTTAGTTCCGGGGGCCGCGTTCTCTGGGGCCAACGTCCTGACTTTC	CASSLVPGAAFSGANVLTF
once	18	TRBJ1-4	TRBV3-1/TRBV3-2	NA	TGTGCCAGCAGCCAAGCGGGACAAAGCATCGCAACTAATGAAAAACTGTTTTTT	CASSQAGQSIATNEKLFF
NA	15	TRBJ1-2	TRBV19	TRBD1	TGTGCCAGTAGAGGCTGGCAGGGGGTCATCTATGGCTACACCTTC	CASRGWQGVIYGYTF
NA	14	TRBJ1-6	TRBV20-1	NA	TGCAGTGCTAGTCCCGGGGCTATTAATTCACCCCTCCACTTT	CSASPGAINSPLHF
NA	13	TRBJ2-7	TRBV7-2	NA	TGTGCCAGCAGCTTTCAGGGTACCTACGAGCAGTACTTC	CASSFQGTYEQYF
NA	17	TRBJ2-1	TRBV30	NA	TGTGCCTGGAGTCCTACCAGGGGGGCAGAATCACACAATGAGCAGTTCTTC	CAWSPTRGAESHNEQFF
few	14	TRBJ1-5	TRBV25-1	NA	TGTGCCAGCAGTGAACTCGGCAACAATCAGCCCCAGCATTTT	CASSELGNNQPQHF
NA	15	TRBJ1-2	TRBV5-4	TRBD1	TGTGCCAGCAGCATACAGGGGCCGCTGGACTATGGCTACACCTTC	CASSIQGPLDYGYTF
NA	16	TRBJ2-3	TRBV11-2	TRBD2	TGTGCCAGCAGGCTCGTTGTGCGGGGGGCCACAGATACGCAGTATTTT	CASRLVVRGATDTQYF
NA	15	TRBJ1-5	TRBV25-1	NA	TGTGCCAGCACTCAACTTTGCGGACAAAGACAGCCCCAGCATTTT	CASTQLCGQRQPQHF
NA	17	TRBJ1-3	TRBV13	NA	TGTGCCAGCAGCTCTCTTGCTGGGACGGGAGGTGGAAACACCATATATTTT	CASSSLAGTGGGNTIYF
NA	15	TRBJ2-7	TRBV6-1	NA	TGTGCCAGCAGTGAAGTTAGGGGGAGGGCTTACGAGCAGTACTTC	CASSEVRGRAYEQYF
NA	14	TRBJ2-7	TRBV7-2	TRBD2	TGTGCCAGCAGCTCCGGGACTAGCGGCTACGAGCAGTACTTC	CASSSGTSGYEQYF
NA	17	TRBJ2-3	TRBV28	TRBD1	TGTGCCAGCAGTCCTCATCCACAGGGGGGACTGACAGATACGCAGTATTTT	CASSPHPQGGLTDTQYF
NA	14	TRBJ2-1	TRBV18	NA	TGTGCCAGCTCACCGCGAGGGAACGACAATGAGCAGTTCTTC	CASSPRGNDNEQFF
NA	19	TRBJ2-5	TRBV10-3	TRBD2	TGTGCCATCAGTGAGAGTCCCCCGGGACTAGCGGGGGGGCGAGAGACCCAGTACTTC	CAISESPPGLAGGRETQYF
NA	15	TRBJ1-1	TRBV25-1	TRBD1	TGTGCCAGCAGTGGAGGGACAGACATGAACACTGAAGCTTTCTTT	CASSGGTDMNTEAFF
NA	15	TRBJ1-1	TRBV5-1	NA	TGCGCCAGCAGCCCGGCGGGCAGGGGATCCACTGAAGCTTTCTTT	CASSPAGRGSTEAFF
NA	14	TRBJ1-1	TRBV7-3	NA	TGTGCCAGCAGCTTAATAGGGGGGCTGACTGAAGCTTTCTTT	CASSLIGGLTEAFF
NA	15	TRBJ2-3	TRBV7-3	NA	TGTGCCAGCAGCAGCACGGGACACAACACAGATACGCAGTATTTT	CASSSTGHNTDTQYF
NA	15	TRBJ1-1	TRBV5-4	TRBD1	TGTGCCAGCAGCTTAGGAGGGGGCCGGGGCACTGAAGCTTTCTTT	CASSLGGGRGTEAFF
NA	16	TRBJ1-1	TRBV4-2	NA	TGTGCCAGCAGCCAAGTATTTGGAGGGTCGAACACTGAAGCTTTCTTT	CASSQVFGGSNTEAFF
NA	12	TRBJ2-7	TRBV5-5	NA	TGTGCCAGCAGCTTGGACGGCTACGAGCAGTACTTC	CASSLDGYEQYF
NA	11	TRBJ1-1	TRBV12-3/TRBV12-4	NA	TGTGCCAGCAGTTTCGGGGTTGAAGCTTTCTTT	CASSFGVEAFF
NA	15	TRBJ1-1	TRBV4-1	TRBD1	TGCGCCAGCAGCCTGGAGGGACAGGGGGCTACTGAAGCTTTCTTT	CASSLEGQGATEAFF
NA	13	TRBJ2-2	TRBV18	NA	TGTGCCAGCTCACCACGGGGAACCGGGGAGCTGTTTTTT	CASSPRGTGELFF
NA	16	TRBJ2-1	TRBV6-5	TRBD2	TGTGCCAGCAGTTACTCATTCGCGGGAGTGGGGAATGAGCAGTTCTTC	CASSYSFAGVGNEQFF
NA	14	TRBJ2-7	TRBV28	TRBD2	TGTGCCAGCAGTATGACTAGCGTATACTACGAGCAGTACTTC	CASSMTSVYYEQYF
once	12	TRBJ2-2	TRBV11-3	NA	TGTGCCAGCAGCGTTTCCACCGGGGAGCTGTTTTTT	CASSVSTGELFF
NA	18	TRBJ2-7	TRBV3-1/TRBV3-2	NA	TGTGCCAGCAGCCACTCATACCGTGTGGGAGCGCCATCCTACGAGCAGTACTTC	CASSHSYRVGAPSYEQYF
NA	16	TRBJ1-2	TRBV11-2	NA	TGTGCCAGCAGCTTAGAGGGCAGGGCTCCTAACTATGGCTACACCTTC	CASSLEGRAPNYGYTF
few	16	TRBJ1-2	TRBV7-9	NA	TGTGCCAGCAGCTTATCGAGGTCTGGAGGGGGCTATGGCTACACCTTC	CASSLSRSGGGYGYTF
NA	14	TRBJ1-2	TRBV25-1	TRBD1	TGTGCCAGCAGTGAATCGGCAGGGGGCTATGGCTACACCTTC	CASSESAGGYGYTF
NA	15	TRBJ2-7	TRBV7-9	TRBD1	TGTGCCAGCAGCAAAGGACAGGGGGCTTCGTACGAGCAGTACTTC	CASSKGQGASYEQYF
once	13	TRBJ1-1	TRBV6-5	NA	TGTGCCACCTACGCGGGGGGGAACACTGAAGCTTTCTTT	CATYAGGNTEAFF
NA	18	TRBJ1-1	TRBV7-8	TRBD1	TGTGCCAGCAGCTTAGGGTACCGGGACAGGGGCGGGAACACTGAAGCTTTCTTT	CASSLGYRDRGGNTEAFF